The following is a TCR beta chain sequence with its context. Sequencing used immunoSEQ multiplex PCR; TCRdb keeps in-frame clones, though not all of them. In the table there are about 14,000 clones, 75% to 85% of which are singletons. The data derive from a study of blood T cell repertoires in COVID-19. The junction had 28 bases not matched to a gene; V was cut back by 7 bases and J by 1 base. Germline-derived CDR1 and CDR2 are MDHEN and SYDVKM. The CDR3 sequence is 22 residues long. The origin of this receptor is a woman aged 45-59 years with active or convalescent COVID-19. This chain uses TRBV28 with TRBJ1-1, with 9 bases aligning to TRBD1. The sample comprised peripheral blood. DNA of the CDR3: TGTGCCAGCACCCGGCACCCCCCCTTACGCAGACCGGGACAGGGAGGGAACACTGAAGCTTTCTTT. Its protein is CASTRHPPLRRPGQGGNTEAFF.